This TCR beta chain was captured by sequencing in a study of blood T cell repertoires in COVID-19 (dated by TCRdb to 2018 to 2020). At the level of the whole study: Samples from collaborators originated in the United States, Italy and Spain and spanned both the acute and convalescent phases of COVID-19. Sample metadata almost always included a de-identified subject ID, COVID-19 status, age in years and sex. The repertoires were released in a freely available public database meant as a resource for research on the immune response to SARS-CoV-2. Deeply sampled blood TCRbeta repertoires from subjects exposed to, actively infected with, or recovered from COVID-19 were included in the dataset. HLA class I and class II types, where available, came from metadata supplied by the sample provider rather than from assay-based typing. Samples were obtained from the ongoing ImmuneRACE study (first 160 participants) and from 950 to 1,500 subjects provided by 6 global collaborators. The prospective study material was composed of cDNA or gDNA derived from T cells, B-cell-depleted T cells, or PBMCs. What the research found in general, with its limitations: How much clinical and demographic metadata was included differed by source and by participant, and the metadata was provided uncurated.

In the prospective study, participants were roughly 18 to 95 years old, resided in around 25 geographic areas of the United States, and were enrolled through a virtual design. In the prospective study, participants were assigned to cohorts based on the clinical history participants reported in a screening survey and a study questionnaire. For ImmuneRACE Cohort 3, a participant was defined as recovered based on two consecutive negative NP/OP PCR tests, clearance by a healthcare professional, or resolution of symptoms. In the prospective study, mobile phlebotomists collected whole blood, serum and a nasopharyngeal or oropharyngeal swab from each participant. Additional blood draws and questionnaires over an approximately two-month period could optionally be provided by prospective study participants. Prospective study blood samples were shipped either frozen or at room temperature before DNA extraction.

In the case of this clone: The antigen it binds to is not known. No base quality information exists; no much larger clone differs at one position.

Unmatched junction bases come to 10, with V trimmed by 1 base and J by 6 bases. The CDR3, cysteine through phenylalanine, is 16 amino acids long. Of the read, only the CDR3 DNA is kept; its 48 bases are in frame from base 1. The germline V gene supplies CDR1 MDHEN and CDR2 SYDVKM. TCRbeta CDR3 regions were amplified from genomic DNA by means of the immunoSEQ Assay, a bias-controlled multiplex PCR. The published analysis was carried out like this. The number of nucleated cells in each sample was estimated from the amplification of reference gene primers within the assay. To quantify the absolute abundance of each unique TCRbeta CDR3 rearrangement, sequence reads were collapsed and filtered. For each sample, productive Simpson clonality was calculated as the square root of Simpson's diversity index over productive rearrangements. Imported from immuneACCESS, the table was reduced by TCRdb to in-frame sequences with V and J called. These copies leave out some clones; in studies compared against another copy, an unresolved V gene accounts for under half, and the cause of the remainder is not known. That table supplies the V and J calls and clone size; D and trimming were determined from the DNA. Here the sample has approximately 200,000 clones; 85% occur a single time. The ten largest clones capture roughly 20% of the sample.

This chain is built from TRBV28 and TRBJ2-5; TRBD2 lines up with 8 middle nucleotides. This receptor was obtained from a man aged 40-55 years who had recovered from COVID-19. The sample comprised PBMCs or T cells enriched from blood (not recorded which). The CDR3 region reads CASSLSTSGRGKTQYF. The bases read TGTGCCAGCAGTTTATCTACTAGCGGCCGGGGGAAGACCCAGTACTTC.